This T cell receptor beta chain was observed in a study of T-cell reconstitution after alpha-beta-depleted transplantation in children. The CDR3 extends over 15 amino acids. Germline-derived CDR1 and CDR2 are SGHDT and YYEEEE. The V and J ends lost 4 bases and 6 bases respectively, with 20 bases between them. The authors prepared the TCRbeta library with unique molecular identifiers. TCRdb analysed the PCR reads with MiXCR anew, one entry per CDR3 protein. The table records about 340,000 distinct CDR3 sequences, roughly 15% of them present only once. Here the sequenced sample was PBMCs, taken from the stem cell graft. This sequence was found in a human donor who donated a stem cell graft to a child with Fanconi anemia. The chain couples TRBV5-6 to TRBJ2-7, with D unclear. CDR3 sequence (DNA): TGTGCCAGCAGCAATGCCCGTTCCGACCGCCGCGAGCAGTACGTC. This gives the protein CASSNARSDRREQYV.